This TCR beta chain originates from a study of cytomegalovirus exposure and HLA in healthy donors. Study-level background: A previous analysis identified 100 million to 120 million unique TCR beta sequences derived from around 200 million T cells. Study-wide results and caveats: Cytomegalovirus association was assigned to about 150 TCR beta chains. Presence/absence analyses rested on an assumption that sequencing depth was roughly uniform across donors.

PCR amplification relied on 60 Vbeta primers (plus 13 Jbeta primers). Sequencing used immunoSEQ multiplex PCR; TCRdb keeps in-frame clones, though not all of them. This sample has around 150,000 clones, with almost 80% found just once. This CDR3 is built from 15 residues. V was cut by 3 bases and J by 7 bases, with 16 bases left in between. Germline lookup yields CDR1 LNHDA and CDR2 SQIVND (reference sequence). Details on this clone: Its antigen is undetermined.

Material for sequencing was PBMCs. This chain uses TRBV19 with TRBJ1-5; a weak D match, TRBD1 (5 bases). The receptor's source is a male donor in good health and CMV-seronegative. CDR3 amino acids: CASSMVLGGGQPQHF. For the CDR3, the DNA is TGTGCCAGTAGTATGGTGTTGGGGGGAGGACAGCCCCAGCATTTT.